Sequencing of this T cell receptor beta chain was carried out in a study of blood T cell repertoires in COVID-19. Trimming took 9 bases from V and 5 from J, leaving 8 bases between them. There are 11 residues in the CDR3. Germline V lookup: CDR1 LGHDT, CDR2 YNNKEL (reference sequence). Per the original methods: Researchers report that nucleated cell counts were estimated from reference gene primer amplification. Produced via immunoSEQ multiplex PCR; TCRdb's table is partial and in-frame only. D and trimming were read from the DNA, whereas the V and J calls and clone size are those reported in that table. The profile shows about 140,000 clones, around 84% of them singletons.

Sequencing was done on a sample of peripheral blood. The clonotype was recovered from a human donor in a cohort sampled during active COVID-19. This chain uses TRBV3-1 (or the pseudogene TRBV3-2) with TRBJ1-5; D gene ambiguous. The CDR3 loop is CARIPHQPQHF. For the CDR3, the DNA is TGTGCCAGAATCCCTCATCAGCCCCAGCATTTT.